This is a list of T cell receptor beta chains from one sample in a study of blood T cells in healthy people across ages. TCRdb processed the 5' RACE reads anew with MiXCR; each CDR3 protein has one entry. The table records roughly 680,000 distinct CDR3 sequences, over 40% of them present only once. Material for sequencing was blood. Source of these receptors: a woman older than 75 in good health. Both conserved end residues are part of each CDR3. Each record gives: J gene, clone size, D gene, V gene, CDR3 DNA, CDR3 protein. The D gene is left open where the match is weak. Not every row has a clone size; where given, it reads once, few, many or a size class.

>TRBJ2-1|many|-|TRBV6-5
TGTGCCAGCAGTCCCCCGGGGGGCTTTAGCAATGAGCAGTTCTTC
CASSPPGGFSNEQFF
>TRBJ2-5|-|-|TRBV28
TGTGCCAGCAGCAAAAACGTCAGAGCCCTGAAAAAGACCCAGTACTTC
CASSKNVRALKKTQYF
>TRBJ2-5|-|-|TRBV5-1
TGCGCCAGCAGCCTCATTCAGGGGCCTGAGGCCCAGTACTTC
CASSLIQGPEAQYF
>TRBJ2-2|-|TRBD2|TRBV25-1
TGTGCCAGCAGTTTAGGTATAGCGGGAAAGAACACCGGGGAGCTGTTTTTT
CASSLGIAGKNTGELFF
>TRBJ2-5|-|-|TRBV20-1
TGCAGTGCCCCCCTGGGGGCCTCACAAGGGACCCAGTACTTC
CSAPLGASQGTQYF
>TRBJ2-5|-|-|TRBV14
TGTGCCAGCAGCCTGGGACCGTCGGAGATTGAGACCCAGTACTTC
CASSLGPSEIETQYF
>TRBJ2-7|few|-|TRBV25-1
TGTGCCAGCAGTGAATCTCAGCTGTCCTACGAGCAGTACTTC
CASSESQLSYEQYF
>TRBJ2-1|many|-|TRBV24-1
TGTGCCACCAGTGAGGGTAGTCGGGGGGAGCAGTTCTTC
CATSEGSRGEQFF
>TRBJ2-2|-|-|TRBV10-3
TGTGCCATCAGTGAGTCGAGGCAGGGAGACACCGGGGAGCTGTTTTTT
CAISESRQGDTGELFF
>TRBJ1-5|-|-|TRBV20-1
TGCAGTGCTAAGGGGGACTCAGATCAGCCCCAGCATTTT
CSAKGDSDQPQHF
>TRBJ1-2|-|-|TRBV7-9
TGTGCCAGCAGCTTAGCCCCGGAATTCATTGATTATGGCTACACCTTC
CASSLAPEFIDYGYTF
>TRBJ1-2|-|TRBD1|TRBV10-3
TGTGCCATCAGTTCCGGGACAGGCGGGACCTATGGCTACACCTTC
CAISSGTGGTYGYTF
>TRBJ1-4|few|-|TRBV2
TGTGCCAGCTTGAGGGGCACCACTAATGAAAAACTGTTTTTT
CASLRGTTNEKLFF
>TRBJ2-4|-|-|TRBV6-7
TGTGCCAGCAGTTTGCTCCCGACACCACTAGCCAAAAACATTCCGTACTTC
CASSLLPTPLAKNIPYF
>TRBJ2-6|-|-|TRBV12-3/TRBV12-4
TGTGCCAGCAGTTTCAGTGGTGGAGCCAACGTCCTGACTTTC
CASSFSGGANVLTF
>TRBJ2-6|-|-|TRBV15
TGTGCCACCAGCAGGCATGAAAACTCTGGGGCCAACGTCCTGACTTTC
CATSRHENSGANVLTF
>TRBJ1-1|once|-|TRBV25-1
TGTGCCAGCAGTGACCGGCCCCACGGCGAAGCTTTCTTT
CASSDRPHGEAFF
>TRBJ2-1|-|-|TRBV3-1
TGTGCCAGCAGCCAAAGTGGTGCGCCCTACAATGAGCAGTTCTTC
CASSQSGAPYNEQFF
>TRBJ2-1|-|TRBD1|TRBV6-2/TRBV6-3
TGTGCCAGCAGTTACTCGGACAGGCAAGAGCAGTTCTTC
CASSYSDRQEQFF
>TRBJ2-1|-|-|TRBV21-1
TGTGCCAGCAGCAAATGGAGGGCCAATGAGCAGTTCTTC
CASSKWRANEQFF
>TRBJ2-5|few|-|TRBV10-3
TGTGCCATCAGTGAACCTAGGGGTGGTGAGACCCAGTACTTC
CAISEPRGGETQYF
>TRBJ2-1|many|-|TRBV20-1
TGCAGCGACTTAGTTAACAATGAGCAGTTCTTC
CSDLVNNEQFF
>TRBJ2-2|-|TRBD1|TRBV7-2
TGTGCCAGCAGCTTGCGGACAGGGGGCACGGGCGGGGAGCTGTTTTTT
CASSLRTGGTGGELFF
>TRBJ2-7|-|-|TRBV3-1
TGTGCCAGCAGCCAAGTACTGGACGATGAGCAGTACTTC
CASSQVLDDEQYF
>TRBJ2-2|-|TRBD1|TRBV18
TGTGCCAGCTCGGAGGGACAGGGGAACACCGGGGAGCTGTTTTTT
CASSEGQGNTGELFF
>TRBJ1-6|many|TRBD1|TRBV27
TGTGCCAGCAGGACAGGGGGCGCCTACCTTAGGAATTCACCCCTCCACTTT
CASRTGGAYLRNSPLHF
>TRBJ2-1|many|TRBD1|TRBV20-1
TGCAGTGCTAGAGATCAACGACAGGGGGGATACAATGAGCAGTTCTTC
CSARDQRQGGYNEQFF
>TRBJ2-3|-|-|TRBV10-3
TGTGCCATCAGTGAAGCCTTAAACCGGGGTTACACAGATACGCAGTATTTT
CAISEALNRGYTDTQYF
>TRBJ2-7|-|TRBD2|TRBV27
TGTGCCAGCGGGACTAGCGGTTACGAGCAGTACTTC
CASGTSGYEQYF
>TRBJ1-4|-|TRBD1|TRBV5-1
TGCGCCAGCACCCTCACCGGGACAGATTATGAAAAACTGTTTTTT
CASTLTGTDYEKLFF
>TRBJ1-6|few|-|TRBV7-9
TGTGCCAGCAGCCCACCGGGACAATATAATTCACCCCTCCACTTT
CASSPPGQYNSPLHF
>TRBJ2-5|-|-|TRBV20-1
TGCAGTGCATATTTCGCTCAAGAGACCCAGTACTTC
CSAYFAQETQYF
>TRBJ2-7|many|TRBD1|TRBV12-3/TRBV12-4
TGTGCCAGCAGTGGTGGACAGGGTTGGTACGAGCAGTACTTC
CASSGGQGWYEQYF
>TRBJ1-1|-|-|TRBV6-6
TGTGCCAGCAGTTACGTGAGGGACACTGAAGCTTTCTTT
CASSYVRDTEAFF
>TRBJ2-3|few|TRBD1|TRBV5-1
TGCGCCAGCAGCAGAAGGACAGGTTCAGATACGCAGTATTTT
CASSRRTGSDTQYF
>TRBJ2-7|few|TRBD2|TRBV20-1
TGCAGTGCTAGAGATGGGGGGGGAACTTCCTACGAGCAGTACTTC
CSARDGGGTSYEQYF
>TRBJ2-7|-|-|TRBV7-3
TGTGCCAGCAGCCCGTCCATGGGATTTTACAATGAGCAGTACTTC
CASSPSMGFYNEQYF